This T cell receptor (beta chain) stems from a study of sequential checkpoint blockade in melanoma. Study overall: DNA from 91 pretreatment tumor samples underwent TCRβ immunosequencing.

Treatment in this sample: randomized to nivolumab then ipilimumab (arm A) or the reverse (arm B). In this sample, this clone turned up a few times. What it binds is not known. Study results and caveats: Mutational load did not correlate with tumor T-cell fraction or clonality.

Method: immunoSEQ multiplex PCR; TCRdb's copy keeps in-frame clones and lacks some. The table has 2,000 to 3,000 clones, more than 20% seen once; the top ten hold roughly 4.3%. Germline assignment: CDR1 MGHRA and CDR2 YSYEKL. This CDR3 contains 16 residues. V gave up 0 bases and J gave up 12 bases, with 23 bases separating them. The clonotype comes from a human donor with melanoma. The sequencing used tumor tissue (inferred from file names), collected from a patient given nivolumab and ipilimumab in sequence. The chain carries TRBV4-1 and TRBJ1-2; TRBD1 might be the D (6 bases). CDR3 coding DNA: TGCGCCAGCAGCCAAGATTCGCGTCCCGGGTGGGGGGCAGACACCTTC. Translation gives CASSQDSRPGWGADTF.